Detailed here is one TCR beta chain. The target antigen is unknown. The data derive from a study of cytomegalovirus exposure and HLA in healthy donors. Study in general: Membership in the Caucasian-associated ancestry cluster was found for 81% of nearly 400 genotyped donors.

This CDR3 has 16 residues. Per the germline V gene, CDR1 is SGHNT and CDR2 is YYREEE (reference sequence). J gave up 0 bases and V 0 bases, and 0 bases lay outside the gene matches. Study-wide findings and caveats: Later analysis indicated greater clonal expansion among HLA-associated TCR beta chains than among equally common other chains. What a later analysis showed was that several of the most significant clusters appeared linked to common viral pathogens. An ancestry cluster, one associated with Asian ancestry, reportedly showed fewer N-insertions than the approximately 650-donor mean in a later analysis.

It was with 60 Vbeta and 13 Jbeta primers that the PCR ran. Produced via immunoSEQ multiplex PCR; TCRdb's table is partial and in-frame only. The table has around 80,000 clones, under 65% seen once; the top ten hold about 4.2%. The source material was PBMCs. The sequence was collected from a male donor in good health and CMV-seropositive. The genes are TRBV5-4 and TRBJ2-1, with 10 bases identical to TRBD2. CDR3 sequence (DNA): TGTGCCAGCAGCTTGGCTAGCGGGAGCTCCTACAATGAGCAGTTCTTC. This translates into CASSLASGSSYNEQFF. Full variable domain (missing parts from reference TRBV5-4 and TRBJ2-1): ETGVTQSPTHLIKTRGQQVTLRCSSQSGHNTVSWYQQALGQGPQFIFQYYREEENGRGNFPPRFSGLQFPNYSSELNVNALELDDSALYLCASSLASGSSYNEQFFGPGTRLTVL.